Each of the 27 T cell receptor beta chains below was sequenced from the same sample in a study of blood T cell repertoires in COVID-19. The data were produced by immunoSEQ multiplex PCR, yet TCRdb's version contains in-frame clones alone and is incomplete. The sample yields a few hundred thousand clones, just over 85% seen once. Sequences were obtained from peripheral blood. The receptors stem from a young woman with active or convalescent COVID-19.

The rearrangement uses TRBV4-1 and TRBJ1-4, with D possibly matching TRBD1 (5 bases). The CDR3 is made up of 19 amino acids. In germline, CDR1 is MGHRA, CDR2 YSYEKL. With 0 bases removed from V and 3 bases from J, the gap between germline ends came to 20 bases. CDR3 loop: CASSQDLKGRLGANEKLFF. The DNA of the CDR3 is TGCGCCAGCAGCCAAGATCTTAAGGGGAGGCTCGGGGCTAATGAAAAACTGTTTTTT.

This clone was counted between two and nine times. V gene TRBV7-9 combines with J gene TRBJ2-1; 13 nucleotides align to TRBD2. The CDR3 sequence is 18 residues long. Per the germline V gene, CDR1 is SEHNR and CDR2 is FQNEAQ (reference sequence). J was trimmed by 0 bases and V by 5 bases; bases with no gene match: 7. The CDR3 nucleotides read TGTGCCAGCAGCCGCGGACTAGCGGGGGACTTCTCCTACAATGAGCAGTTCTTC. Its translation is CASSRGLAGDFSYNEQFF.

V gene TRBV28 combines with J gene TRBJ1-3, with unresolved D. V was pared by 5 bases and J by 0 bases, with 14 bases between. The germline V gene has CDR1 MDHEN and CDR2 SYDVKM. This CDR3 comprises 16 residues. The CDR3 DNA sequence: TGTGCCAGCAGTCCGTCTGGAGGAGCCTCTGGAAACACCATATATTTT. This codes for CASSPSGGASGNTIYF.

A word on this clone: Compared with germline, one end of the junction differs, possibly owing to a read error. J is TRBJ1-2 and V is TRBV4-3, with D perhaps matching TRBD1 (6 bases). The CDR3 has 15 residues. Germline assignment: CDR1 LGHNA and CDR2 YSLEER. The DNA of the CDR3 is TGCGCCAGCAGGCGAGCCGGGGGGCCTCCCTATGACTACACCTTC. Its protein product is CASRRAGGPPYDYTF.

The chain couples TRBV6-1 to TRBJ1-4, with 8 bases that match TRBD1. The J segment lost 8 bases and the V segment lost 3 bases, leaving 11 bases of the junction unmatched. The CDR3 is made up of 16 amino acids. Germline V gene sequence: CDR1 MNHNS, CDR2 SASEGT. As DNA, the CDR3 is TGTGCCAGCAGTGAGACCCCTGGACAGGGCGGGGAAAAACTGTTTTTT. Translated, it gives CASSETPGQGGEKLFF.

The chain carries TRBV2 and TRBJ2-6; the D gene is possibly TRBD1 (5 bases). The V gene's germline CDR1 is SNHLY and CDR2 FYNNEI. This CDR3 comprises 14 residues. Trimming took off 9 bases at V and 0 bases at J, with 9 bases between the two ends. The CDR3 is CASRQNSGANVLTF. CDR3 bases: TGTGCCAGTAGACAGAACTCTGGGGCCAACGTCCTGACTTTC.

The V call is TRBV6-5, the J call TRBJ2-2; a weak D match, TRBD2 (6 bases). Trimming left V 4 bases short and J 7 bases short, with 16 bases between. Germline V gene sequence: CDR1 MNHEY, CDR2 SVGAGI. The CDR3 totals 15 residues. The DNA of the CDR3 is TGTGCCAGCAGTTCCGACCCAAGGGGAGGCGGGGAGCTGTTTTTT. Its protein is CASSSDPRGGGELFF.

This rearrangement joins TRBV19 to TRBJ2-1; TRBD1 matches 7 bases. Germline lookup yields CDR1 LNHDA and CDR2 SQIVND (reference sequence). After removal of 5 bases from V and 7 bases from J, the junction contained 2 bases not matched to a gene. The CDR3 consists of 12 residues. The CDR3 spells CASSLTGNEQFF. The CDR3, as DNA: TGTGCCAGTAGTCTGACAGGGAATGAGCAGTTCTTC.

The chain uses TRBV5-1 and TRBJ2-7; TRBD2 matches 10 bases. V lost 3 bases to trimming and J lost 2 bases; unmatched junction nucleotides: 8. The CDR3 consists of 16 residues. The germline V gene has CDR1 SGHRS and CDR2 YFSETQ. The CDR3 nucleotides read TGCGCCAGCAGCTCACCCAGCGGGGGGGTCCCCTACGAGCAGTACTTC. Amino acid sequence: CASSSPSGGVPYEQYF.

The V and J genes are TRBV20-1 and TRBJ1-1; the D is unclear. The CDR3 consists of 15 residues. Trimming took off 3 bases at V and 3 bases at J, with 17 bases between the two ends. Germline CDR1 is DFQATT and CDR2 is SNEGSKA (reference sequence). The CDR3 loop reads CSASKPGWRDTEAFF. The DNA for the CDR3 is TGCAGTGCTAGTAAGCCGGGCTGGCGGGACACTGAAGCTTTCTTT.

V gene TRBV6-4 combines with J gene TRBJ2-1; TRBD2 aligns across 12 bases. The CDR3 covers 14 residues. With V trimmed by 2 bases and J by 7 bases, 0 bases remained unmatched. Germline V gene lookup returns CDR1 MRHNA and CDR2 SNTAGT. The CDR3 region is CASSDTSGGNEQFF. CDR3 coding DNA: TGTGCCAGCAGTGACACTAGCGGGGGGAATGAGCAGTTCTTC.

This clone was observed a few times. The chain joins TRBV24-1 to TRBJ2-2; D is unclear. The CDR3 length is 16 residues. With 3 bases removed from V and 4 bases from J, the gap between germline ends came to 14 bases. The germline gives CDR1 KGHDR, CDR2 SFDVKD. This chain's CDR3 is CATSDTRESGTGELFF. For the CDR3, the DNA is TGTGCCACCAGTGATACCCGAGAGTCGGGCACCGGGGAGCTGTTTTTT.

This rearrangement joins TRBV7-8 to TRBJ2-3; TRBD1 aligns across 9 bases. V trimming: 5 bases; J trimming: 3 bases; junction bases outside the gene matches: 12. Germline V gene data show CDR1 as SGHVS and CDR2 as FQNEAQ. CDR3 length: 17 residues. DNA for the CDR3: TGTGCCAGCAGCCCCAGACCACAGGGGGCGTTTACAGATACGCAGTATTTT. Amino acids: CASSPRPQGAFTDTQYF.

This clone was seen only once. The chain links TRBV2 to TRBJ1-1, with a possible D match to TRBD1 (5 bases). This CDR3 has 13 residues. Per germline, CDR1 SNHLY and CDR2 FYNNEI. The V gene lost 7 bases and the J gene lost 4 bases, with 13 bases spanning the gap. The CDR3 sequence: CASMIGVGTEAFF. DNA of the CDR3: TGTGCCAGCATGATAGGGGTGGGCACTGAAGCTTTCTTT.

CDR3 coding DNA: TGCGCCAGCAGCTTTCAGGGTAGAGGCACAGATACGCAGTATTTT. Protein sequence: CASSFQGRGTDTQYF. This rearrangement joins TRBV5-1 to TRBJ2-3; tentatively, D is TRBD1 (5 bases). Germline loops: CDR1 SGHRS, CDR2 YFSETQ. CDR3 length: 15 residues. Trimming took 2 bases from V and 1 from J, leaving 11 bases between them.

In this sample, this clone turned up once. The chain employs TRBV5-4 and TRBJ2-7, with TRBD1 matching 8 bases. The length of the CDR3 is 16 residues. The V and J ends lost 4 bases and 5 bases, in that order; junction bases with no gene match: 14. Germline values: CDR1 SGHNT, CDR2 YYREEE (reference sequence). In nucleotides, the CDR3 is TGTGCCAGCAGCGCGAGGACAGGGAGTAGGTACCACGAGCAGTACTTC. Translating gives CASSARTGSRYHEQYF.

This clone has more than one count but fewer than ten. J is TRBJ2-5 and V is TRBV5-1; TRBD1 is a possible D gene (6 bases). The CDR3 extends over 14 amino acids. V lost 4 bases and J 3 bases, leaving 13 bases between the germline ends. Germline values: CDR1 SGHRS, CDR2 YFSETQ. CDR3 DNA sequence: TGCGCCAGCAGCACCGACAGGACAGAAGAGACCCAGTACTTC. Translating it yields CASSTDRTEETQYF.

The chain employs TRBV10-3 and TRBJ1-5, with TRBD1 matching over 7 bases. Trimming removed 0 bases from V and 2 bases from J; junction bases left unmatched: 1. Germline loops: CDR1 ENHRY, CDR2 SYGVKD. The CDR3 totals 15 residues. The DNA of the CDR3 is TGTGCCATCAGTGAGTCAGGGGGCGGCAATCAGCCCCAGCATTTT. It is translated as CAISESGGGNQPQHF.

Worth noting for this clone: Sequence at one end of the junction differs from germline and may be a read error. The rearrangement links TRBV7-7 to TRBJ2-1, with 9 bases that match TRBD1. CDR1 is SSHAT, CDR2 FNYEAQ, per germline (reference sequence). The CDR3 totals 15 residues. DNA of the CDR3: TGTGCTAGCAGTCGGGACAGGGCCGGCTTGGATGAGCAGTTCTTC. This encodes CASSRDRAGLDEQFF.

The chain is built from TRBV5-4 and TRBJ2-1; 8 bases fit TRBD2. V trimming: 3 bases; J trimming: 3 bases; junction bases outside the gene matches: 5. This CDR3 has 15 amino acids. Germline CDR1 and CDR2: SGHNT and YYREEE (reference sequence). The CDR3 loop is CASSSVAGGYNEQFF. The CDR3 DNA is TGTGCCAGCAGCTCCGTGGCGGGGGGCTACAATGAGCAGTTCTTC.

The genes are TRBV7-8 and TRBJ2-3; no definite D call. V was trimmed by 3 bases and J by 0 bases, leaving 4 bases between them. CDR3 size: 13 residues. Germline lookup yields CDR1 SGHVS and CDR2 FQNEAQ. CDR3 sequence (DNA): TGTGCCAGCAGCTTCTCTAGCACAGATACGCAGTATTTT. Its protein product is CASSFSSTDTQYF.

The chain carries TRBV7-2 and TRBJ2-3; 8 nucleotides agree with TRBD2. The J segment lost 2 bases and the V segment lost 5 bases, leaving 3 bases of the junction unmatched. The CDR3 spans 14 residues. Germline V lookup: CDR1 SGHTA, CDR2 FQGNSA. CDR3: CASSPGLATDTQYF. CDR3 nucleotide sequence: TGTGCCAGCAGCCCCGGACTAGCCACAGATACGCAGTATTTT.

CDR3 region: CATSDLGTPEGADTQYF. CDR3 coding DNA: TGTGCCACCAGTGATTTGGGAACTCCGGAAGGGGCAGATACGCAGTATTTT. The chain uses TRBV24-1 and TRBJ2-3, with a tentative D call TRBD1 (5 bases). CDR1 and CDR2 from the germline V gene are KGHDR and SFDVKD. V was shortened by 0 bases and J by 4 bases, with 16 bases between the two germline ends. The CDR3 sequence is 17 residues long.

This clone was seen only a few times. V and J are TRBV28 and TRBJ1-2, with TRBD1 matching over 9 bases. CDR3 length: 15 residues. Germline CDR1 and CDR2: MDHEN and SYDVKM. The V gene end was trimmed by 4 bases and the J gene end by 8 bases; junction bases not matched to a gene: 11. The CDR3 coding sequence is TGTGCCAGCAGTTCGGAACAGGGGGCGGTTTCCGGCTACACCTTC. Encoded protein: CASSSEQGAVSGYTF.

This clone was seen a single time. CDR3 sequence: CASSQRGRNTDTQYF. The CDR3, as DNA: TGTGCCAGCAGCCAGCGGGGGCGAAACACAGATACGCAGTATTTT. This chain connects TRBV6-2 or TRBV6-3 to TRBJ2-3; 8 bases map to TRBD2. The V and J ends lost 6 bases and 2 bases, in that order; junction bases with no gene match: 7. There are 15 residues in the CDR3. The germline CDR1 and CDR2 sequences are MNHEY and SVGEGT.

The CDR3 DNA sequence: TGTGCCAGCAGTCCCCCGGCACGGGACGAGCAGTACTTC. Translating gives CASSPPARDEQYF. This chain connects TRBV27 to TRBJ2-7, with D unresolved. The germline V and J ends were trimmed by 5 bases and 5 bases, with 13 bases remaining between them. This CDR3 contains 13 residues. CDR1 and CDR2 (germline): MNHEY, SMNVEV (reference sequence).

This sequence joins TRBV19 and TRBJ1-2; D call uncertain. CDR1 and CDR2 (germline): LNHDA, SQIVND (reference sequence). V was shortened by 3 bases and J by 3 bases, with 11 bases between the two germline ends. This CDR3 has 14 amino acids. CDR3 sequence (DNA): TGTGCCAGTAGTATTAGTTGGACTGACTATGGCTACACCTTC. Its protein is CASSISWTDYGYTF.